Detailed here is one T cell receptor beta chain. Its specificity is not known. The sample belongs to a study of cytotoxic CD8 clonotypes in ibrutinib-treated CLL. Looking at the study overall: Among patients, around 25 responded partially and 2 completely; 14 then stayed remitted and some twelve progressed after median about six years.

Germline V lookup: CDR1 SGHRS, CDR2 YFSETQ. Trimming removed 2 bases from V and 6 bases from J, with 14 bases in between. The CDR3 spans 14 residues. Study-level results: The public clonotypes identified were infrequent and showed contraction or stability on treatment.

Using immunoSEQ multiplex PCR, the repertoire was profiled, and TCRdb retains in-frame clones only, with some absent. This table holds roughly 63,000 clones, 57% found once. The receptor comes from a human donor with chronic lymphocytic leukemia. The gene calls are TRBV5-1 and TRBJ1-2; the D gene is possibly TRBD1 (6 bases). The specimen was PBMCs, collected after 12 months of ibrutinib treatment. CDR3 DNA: TGCGCCAGCAGCTTACAGGGAGGAGGGGATGGCTACACCTTC. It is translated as CASSLQGGGDGYTF. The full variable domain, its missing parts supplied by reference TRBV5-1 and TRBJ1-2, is KAGVTQTPRYLIKTRGQQVTLSCSPISGHRSVSWYQQTPGQGLQFLFEYFSETQRNKGNFPGRFSGRQFSNSRSEMNVSTLELGDSALYLCASSLQGGGDGYTFGSGTRLTVV.